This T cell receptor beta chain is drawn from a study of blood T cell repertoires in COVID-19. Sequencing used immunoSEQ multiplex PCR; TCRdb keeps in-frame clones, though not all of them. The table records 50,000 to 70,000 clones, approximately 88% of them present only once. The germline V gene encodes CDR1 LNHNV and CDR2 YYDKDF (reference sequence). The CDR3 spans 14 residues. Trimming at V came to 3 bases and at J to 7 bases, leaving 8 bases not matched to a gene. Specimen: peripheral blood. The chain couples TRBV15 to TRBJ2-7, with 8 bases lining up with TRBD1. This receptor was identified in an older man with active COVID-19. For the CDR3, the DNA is TGTGCCACCAGCAGGGATCAGGGGGCTCGGGAGCAGTACTTC. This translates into CATSRDQGAREQYF.